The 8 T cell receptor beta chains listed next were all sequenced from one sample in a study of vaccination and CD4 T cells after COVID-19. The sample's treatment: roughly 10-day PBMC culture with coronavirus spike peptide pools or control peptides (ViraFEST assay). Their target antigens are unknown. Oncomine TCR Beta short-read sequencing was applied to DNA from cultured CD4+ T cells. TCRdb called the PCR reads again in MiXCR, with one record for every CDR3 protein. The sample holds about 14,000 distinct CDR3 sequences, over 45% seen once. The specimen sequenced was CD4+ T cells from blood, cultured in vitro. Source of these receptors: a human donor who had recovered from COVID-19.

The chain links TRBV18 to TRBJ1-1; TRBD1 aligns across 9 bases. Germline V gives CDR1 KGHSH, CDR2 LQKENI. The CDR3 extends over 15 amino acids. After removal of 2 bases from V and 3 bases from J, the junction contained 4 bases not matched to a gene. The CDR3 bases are TGTGCCAGCTCACCAAGGGACAGGGATGACACTGAAGCTTTCTTT. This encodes CASSPRDRDDTEAFF.

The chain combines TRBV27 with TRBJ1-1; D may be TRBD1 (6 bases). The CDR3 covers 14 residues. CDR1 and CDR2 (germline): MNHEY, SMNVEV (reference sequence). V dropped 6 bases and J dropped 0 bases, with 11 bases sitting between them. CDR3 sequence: CASRGTTMNTEAFF. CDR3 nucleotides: TGTGCCAGCAGGGGGACAACCATGAACACTGAAGCTTTCTTT.

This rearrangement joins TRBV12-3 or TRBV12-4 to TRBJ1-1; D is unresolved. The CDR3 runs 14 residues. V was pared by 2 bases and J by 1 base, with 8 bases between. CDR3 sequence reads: CASSLLSTNTEAFF. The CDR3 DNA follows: TGTGCCAGCAGTTTACTTAGTACGAACACTGAAGCTTTCTTT.

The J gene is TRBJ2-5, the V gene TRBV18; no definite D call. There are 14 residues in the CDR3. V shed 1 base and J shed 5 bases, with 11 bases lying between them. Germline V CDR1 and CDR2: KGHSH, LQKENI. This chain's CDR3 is CASSPQAGAETQYF. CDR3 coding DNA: TGTGCCAGCTCACCACAGGCAGGTGCGGAGACCCAGTACTTC.

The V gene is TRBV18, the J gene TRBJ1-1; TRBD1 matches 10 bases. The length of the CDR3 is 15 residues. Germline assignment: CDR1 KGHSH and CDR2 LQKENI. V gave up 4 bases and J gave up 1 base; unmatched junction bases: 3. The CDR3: CASSQRQGANTEAFF. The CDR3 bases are TGTGCCAGCTCACAAAGACAGGGGGCGAACACTGAAGCTTTCTTT.

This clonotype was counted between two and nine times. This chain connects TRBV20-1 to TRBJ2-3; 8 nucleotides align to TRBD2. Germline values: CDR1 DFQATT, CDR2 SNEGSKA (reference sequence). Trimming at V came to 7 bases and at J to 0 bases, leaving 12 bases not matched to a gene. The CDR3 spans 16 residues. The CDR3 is CSVLSAGGLSTDTQYF. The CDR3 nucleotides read TGCAGTGTATTGTCGGCGGGAGGCCTGAGCACAGATACGCAGTATTTT.

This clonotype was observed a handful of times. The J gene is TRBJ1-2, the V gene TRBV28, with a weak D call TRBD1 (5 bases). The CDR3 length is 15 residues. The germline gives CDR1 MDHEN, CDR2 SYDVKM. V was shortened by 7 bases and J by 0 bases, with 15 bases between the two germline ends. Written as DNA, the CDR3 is TGTGCCAGCACCATTCCTGGGGCCACTAACTATGGCTACACCTTC. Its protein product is CASTIPGATNYGYTF.

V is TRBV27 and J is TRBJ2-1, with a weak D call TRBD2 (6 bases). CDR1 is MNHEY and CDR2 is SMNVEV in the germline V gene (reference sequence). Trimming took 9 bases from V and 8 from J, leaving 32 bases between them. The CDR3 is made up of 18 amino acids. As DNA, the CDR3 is TGTGCCAGTCTCCCCGCGCCGCCGGGACTCGGAAGGATTGATGAGCAGTTCTTC. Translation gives CASLPAPPGLGRIDEQFF.